This TCR beta chain was retrieved from a study of beta chain features in type 1 diabetes. Comment on this clone: The target antigen is unknown.

Expressed TCRB transcripts were sequenced because the entire RNA isolate underwent reverse transcription. TCRdb's copy holds only in-frame clones and misses some; the assay was immunoSEQ multiplex PCR. The repertoire holds 970,000 or so clones, with around a sixth as singletons. Study-wide findings and caveats: Fewer insertions but more deletions were seen at VDJ junctions in type 1 diabetes patients. Whether HLA type affects TCRB rearrangement stayed undetermined in the present work.

There was one heparinised blood draw per donor, averaging roughly 0.12 L. Stem cell-like memory, regulatory, central memory and naive CD4+ cells were sorted via CD45RO/CCR7/CD25/CD127/CD95/CD27. V was pared by 1 base and J by 6 bases, with 2 bases of the junction left unmatched. Germline CDR1 is SGHRS and CDR2 is YFSETQ. The CDR3 loop spans 13 amino acids. The genes are TRBV5-1 and TRBJ2-7; 9 bases match TRBD2. The clonotype was recovered from a woman aged 18 to 35 in good health. The sample was naive CD4+ T cells from blood. DNA for the CDR3: TGCGCCAGCAGCTTGCTAGCGGGACTCGAGCAGTACTTC. Translated, it gives CASSLLAGLEQYF.